This TCR beta chain was observed in a study of identical twins. For this clonotype: What it binds is not known.

Losses at the gene ends were 0 bases for V and 6 bases for J; bases not matched to a gene: 8. Germline V gene data show CDR1 as DFQATT and CDR2 as SNEGSKA (reference sequence). The CDR3 runs 16 residues. Study-wide points: The conclusions drew on cross-sectional statistical analysis instead of tracking the same donors. Invariant cells of the MAIT and iNKT types might have partly distorted the zero-insertion analyses.

TCRdb independently ran MiXCR on the 5' RACE reads; one entry per CDR3 protein. This table has hundreds of thousands of distinct CDR3 sequences, about 12% appearing once. These data also featured in a second study, about yellow fever vaccine responses in identical twins.

This TCR derives from a young woman in good health. Sequenced sample: PBMCs. V gene TRBV20-1 combines with J gene TRBJ2-3, with 11 nucleotides matching TRBD2. DNA of the CDR3: TGCAGTGCTAGAGAAGGGCTAGCGGGAGGTCTGGATACGCAGTATTTT. Its protein is CSAREGLAGGLDTQYF.